This T cell receptor beta chain was recorded in a study of monozygotic twins with inflammatory bowel disease. Notes on the study in general: Inverse Simpson values showed less TCRbeta diversity in IBD patients than in their healthy co-twins.

To note about this clonotype: No antigen is known for it.

The CDR3 totals 17 residues. Each donor had 2 to 3 ml of blood drawn. Eight separate reactions per sample yielded the cDNA. UMIs that included a 6-nucleotide sample barcode were added by template switching, which took place during cDNA synthesis. Reanalyzing the 5' RACE reads, TCRdb keeps one entry per CDR3 protein, without DNA. This table lists 400,000 to 500,000 distinct CDR3 sequences. This sequence joins TRBV21-1 and TRBJ1-2; absent DNA, TCRdb's TRBD1 call cannot be checked. TRBV21-1 represents a pseudogene. The sequence came from a human donor with ulcerative colitis or Crohn's disease, or a healthy co-twin of an affected twin (not recorded which). Sequencing used blood. CDR3 protein: CASSLGSRMTVNYGYTF.